The 24 T cell receptor beta chains below all came from one sample that was sequenced in a study of shared clonotypes between healthy human individuals. Profiled with immunoSEQ multiplex PCR; TCRdb holds only in-frame clones, not every one. The data hold some 660,000 clones, with about 80% observed a single time. Sequenced material: memory CD4+ T cells sorted from blood. Sample subset: CD45RA-negative fraction. Receptors were obtained from a woman aged 25 to 45 in good health.

The genes are TRBV6-6 and TRBJ2-7; the match to TRBD1 covers 8 bases. Germline V gene sequence: CDR1 MNHNY, CDR2 SVGAGI (reference sequence). The length of the CDR3 is 16 residues. V lost 5 bases and J lost 3; bases outside the gene matches: 12. In DNA form, the CDR3 reads TGTGCCAGCAGTGGAATTGGACAGGGTAAAGGCTACGAGCAGTACTTC. It codes for CASSGIGQGKGYEQYF.

In this sample, this clone turned up many times. The chain links TRBV7-2 to TRBJ2-5, with D tentatively TRBD2 (6 bases). The length of the CDR3 is 14 residues. V was clipped by 6 bases and J by 4 bases, with 15 bases between them. The germline gives CDR1 SGHTA, CDR2 FQGNSA. CDR3 in amino acids: CASRSGDWGETQYF. CDR3 DNA: TGTGCCAGCAGATCGGGGGATTGGGGAGAGACCCAGTACTTC.

The rearrangement joins TRBV18 to TRBJ1-4; no clear D. Trimming removed 6 bases from V and 8 bases from J, with 16 bases in between. CDR3 length equals 14 residues. Germline CDR1 KGHSH, CDR2 LQKENI. This CDR3 is CASSTGLAEEKLFF. The CDR3 DNA reads as TGTGCCAGCTCCACGGGCTTAGCGGAGGAAAAACTGTTTTTT.

The J gene is TRBJ2-1, the V gene TRBV5-1; D not resolved. V dropped 0 bases and J dropped 5 bases, with 9 bases sitting between them. The CDR3 consists of 14 residues. Germline V CDR1 and CDR2: SGHRS, YFSETQ. The CDR3 nucleotides are TGCGCCAGCAGCTTGGGTGTGGAAAACAATGAGCAGTTCTTC. Its protein is CASSLGVENNEQFF.

CDR3 residues: CASSHNPEGGDEKLFF. The CDR3 nucleotides read TGCGCCAGCAGCCACAACCCGGAGGGTGGGGATGAAAAACTGTTTTTT. This sequence joins TRBV5-1 and TRBJ1-4; D unresolved. The germline CDR1 and CDR2 sequences are SGHRS and YFSETQ. This CDR3 comprises 16 residues. The V end was cut by 4 bases, the J end by 6 bases, with 19 bases between. Complete variable domain (other parts from reference TRBV5-1 and TRBJ1-4): KAGVTQTPRYLIKTRGQQVTLSCSPISGHRSVSWYQQTPGQGLQFLFEYFSETQRNKGNFPGRFSGRQFSNSRSEMNVSTLELGDSALYLCASSHNPEGGDEKLFFGSGTQLSVL.

Details on this clone: Possible read error: a much larger clone is one base away. DNA of the CDR3: TGTGCCAGCAGCCGGGACAGCTTCTCCTACGAGCAGTACTTC. This codes for CASSRDSFSYEQYF. The V and J genes are TRBV7-6 and TRBJ2-7; 7 bases match TRBD1. CDR3 size: 14 residues. From germline, CDR1 is SGHVS and CDR2 FNYEAQ. Trimming took 5 bases from V and 0 from J; bases not matched to a gene: 4. Combining the CDR3 with reference TRBV7-6 and TRBJ2-7 gives the whole variable domain GAGVSQSPRYKVTKRGQDVALRCDPISGHVSLYWYRQALGQGPEFLTYFNYEAQQDKSGLPNDRFSAERPEGSISTLTIQRTEQRDSAMYRCASSRDSFSYEQYFGPGTRLTVT.

This chain joins TRBV28 and TRBJ1-2, with TRBD1 as a possible D gene (6 bases). CDR3 length equals 15 residues. In germline, CDR1 is MDHEN, CDR2 SYDVKM. V was pared by 3 bases and J by 3 bases, with 14 bases between. CDR3 in DNA: TGTGCCAGCAGTTTTTCGGGGGGCTTCCACTATGGCTACACCTTC. Its translation is CASSFSGGFHYGYTF.

This sequence joins TRBV6-5 and TRBJ1-5, with D uncertain. Trimming took 2 bases from V and 4 from J, leaving 9 bases between them. Germline V gene sequence: CDR1 MNHEY, CDR2 SVGAGI. CDR3 length equals 14 residues. The CDR3 is CASSYGRQNQPQHF. The DNA of the CDR3 is TGTGCCAGCAGTTACGGACGGCAGAATCAGCCCCAGCATTTT.

The chain carries TRBV5-1 and TRBJ1-1, with D possibly being TRBD1 (5 bases). Germline-derived CDR1 and CDR2 are SGHRS and YFSETQ. CDR3 size: 15 residues. Trimming left V 2 bases short and J 5 bases short, with 16 bases between. The CDR3 is CASSLTGGRRTEAFF. The CDR3 DNA reads as TGCGCCAGCAGCTTAACCGGGGGGAGGCGAACTGAAGCTTTCTTT.

There are many counts of this clone. This rearrangement joins TRBV11-2 to TRBJ1-2; perhaps TRBD1 as D (5 bases). In germline, CDR1 is SGHAT, CDR2 FQNNGV. This CDR3 region has 14 residues. Trimming removed 5 bases from V and 4 bases from J, with 14 bases in between. CDR3 DNA: TGTGCCAGCAGCCCAGCCCAGGGAACCTATGGCTACACCTTC. It codes for CASSPAQGTYGYTF. Using reference TRBV11-2 and TRBJ1-2 for the parts outside the CDR3, the full variable domain is EAGVAQSPRYKIIEKRQSVAFWCNPISGHATLYWYQQILGQGPKLLIQFQNNGVVDDSQLPKDRFSAERLKGVDSTLKIQPAKLEDSAVYLCASSPAQGTYGYTFGSGTRLTVV.

This clone was picked up one time. The chain recombines TRBV11-2 with TRBJ2-7, with 8 bases aligning to TRBD2. This CDR3 is 15 amino acids long. Germline V CDR1 and CDR2: SGHAT, FQNNGV. Trimming took 4 bases from V and 2 from J; bases not matched to a gene: 7. CDR3 bases: TGTGCCAGCAGCTCAGAGCGGGAGAGACCCTACGAGCAGTACTTC. Translating it yields CASSSERERPYEQYF.

This clone was counted ten times or more. The J gene is TRBJ1-3, the V gene TRBV9; D is unclear. Per germline, CDR1 SGDLS and CDR2 YYNGEE. V was clipped by 1 base and J by 0 bases, with 8 bases between them. CDR3 length equals 15 residues. The CDR3 region is CASSVNPGSGNTIYF. The DNA for the CDR3 is TGTGCCAGCAGCGTAAACCCCGGCTCTGGAAACACCATATATTTT.

The CDR3 is CASSSGKDSSGNQPQHF. In DNA, the CDR3 is TGTGCCAGCAGCTCGGGGAAGGACTCTTCGGGCAATCAGCCCCAGCATTTT. V usage is TRBV7-9 and J usage is TRBJ1-5; no firm D call. The CDR3 runs to 17 residues. In germline, CDR1 is SEHNR, CDR2 FQNEAQ (reference sequence). Trimming removed 4 bases at V and 2 bases at J, with 18 bases between.

This clone has more than one count but fewer than ten. The rearrangement uses TRBV28 and TRBJ1-1; no firm D call. CDR3 length equals 14 residues. Germline CDR1 and CDR2: MDHEN and SYDVKM. The V end was cut by 7 bases, the J end by 0 bases, with 12 bases between. In DNA form, the CDR3 reads TGTGCCAGCAATTCGGCAGCAATGAACACTGAAGCTTTCTTT. Amino acids: CASNSAAMNTEAFF.

The chain uses TRBV30 and TRBJ2-5; D is uncertain. Between the trimmed V and J ends, which lost 4 bases and 5 bases, there was a span of 14 bases. The CDR3 spans 13 residues. The germline CDR1 and CDR2 sequences are GTSNPN and SVGIG (reference sequence). This CDR3 reads CAWTWPDRETQYF. CDR3 nucleotide sequence: TGTGCCTGGACTTGGCCGGATCGGGAGACCCAGTACTTC.

This clone has only a few counts. The chain has TRBV7-9 and TRBJ1-4; TRBD1 matches 9 bases. Trimming cost V 8 bases and J 7 bases; bases outside gene matches: 5. Germline values: CDR1 SEHNR, CDR2 FQNEAQ (reference sequence). This CDR3 contains 13 residues. The CDR3 region has the DNA TGTGCCAGCGAGGGACAGGGTGGTGAAAAACTGTTTTTT. Translated: CASEGQGGEKLFF.

The V call is TRBV19, the J call TRBJ2-5, with D possibly called TRBD1 or TRBD2 (5 bases each). The DNA end is more similar to TRBJ2-7, so the J call may be wrong. Per the germline V gene, CDR1 is LNHDA and CDR2 is SQIVND (reference sequence). The CDR3 runs 15 residues. The CDR3 region is CASSIVGGSFYEQYF. CDR3 nucleotide sequence: TGTGCCAGTAGTATCGTTGGGGGATCATTCTACGAGCAGTACTTC.

The chain employs TRBV4-1 and TRBJ1-1; the D gene is possibly TRBD1 (6 bases). Germline loops: CDR1 MGHRA, CDR2 YSYEKL. The CDR3 loop spans 15 amino acids. Trimming left V 4 bases short and J 1 base short, with 13 bases between. The CDR3 sequence: CASSRGGVGNTEAFF. CDR3 coding DNA: TGCGCCAGCAGCCGGGGGGGCGTGGGGAACACTGAAGCTTTCTTT.

For this clone: This sample includes further DNA sequences coding for the same CDR3. The DNA of the CDR3 is TGCGCCAGCAGCCCCGGACAGCCCCACACTGAAGCTTTCTTT. Encoded protein: CASSPGQPHTEAFF. The gene calls are TRBV5-1 and TRBJ1-1, with D possibly TRBD1 on 6 matching bases. The CDR3 spans 14 residues. Germline CDR1 and CDR2: SGHRS and YFSETQ. Trimming removed 4 bases from V and 3 bases from J, with 13 bases in between.

This clone was seen only a few times. This chain joins TRBV18 and TRBJ2-5; D gene ambiguous. The germline V gene has CDR1 KGHSH and CDR2 LQKENI. The CDR3 contains 14 residues. Trimming took off 3 bases at V and 3 bases at J, with 11 bases between the two ends. The CDR3 bases are TGTGCCAGCTCACCCCCAGATCCCAAAGAGACCCAGTACTTC. Its protein is CASSPPDPKETQYF.

The chain uses TRBV11-2 and TRBJ2-7; TRBD2 agrees at 11 bases. The CDR3 is made up of 15 amino acids. The V gene end was trimmed by 5 bases and the J gene end by 3 bases; junction bases not matched to a gene: 6. Germline lookup yields CDR1 SGHAT and CDR2 FQNNGV. The chain's CDR3 is CASSRIGTSGYEQYF. CDR3 in DNA: TGTGCCAGCAGCAGAATAGGGACTAGCGGCTACGAGCAGTACTTC.

The sample holds a few counts of this clone. The chain couples TRBV2 to TRBJ1-2; 9 bases map to TRBD1. J lost 4 bases, V lost 11 bases, and 14 bases had no gene match. Germline V CDR1 and CDR2: SNHLY, FYNNEI. The CDR3 totals 15 residues. The CDR3 bases are TGTGCCTCAGCAGCGGGACAGGGCCCTCCCTATGGCTACACCTTC. This gives the protein CASAAGQGPPYGYTF.

The chain links TRBV11-2 to TRBJ1-2, with 7 bases identical to TRBD1. The CDR3 is 18 residues long. The V gene end was trimmed by 3 bases and the J gene end by 4 bases; junction bases not matched to a gene: 17. The germline gives CDR1 SGHAT, CDR2 FQNNGV. The CDR3 loop is CASSFREVTGEFVYGYTF. The CDR3 DNA reads as TGTGCCAGCAGCTTTAGGGAGGTAACAGGGGAGTTCGTCTATGGCTACACCTTC. The variable domain in full, with the rest retrieved from reference TRBV11-2 and TRBJ1-2, is EAGVAQSPRYKIIEKRQSVAFWCNPISGHATLYWYQQILGQGPKLLIQFQNNGVVDDSQLPKDRFSAERLKGVDSTLKIQPAKLEDSAVYLCASSFREVTGEFVYGYTFGSGTRLTVV.

V gene TRBV4-2 combines with J gene TRBJ2-5; 7 bases map to TRBD2. This CDR3 spans 17 amino acids. The germline gives CDR1 LGHNA, CDR2 YNFKEQ. Trimming at V came to 1 base and at J to 2 bases, leaving 10 bases not matched to a gene. CDR3 sequence reads: CASSQGTASGAQETQYF. CDR3 sequence (DNA): TGTGCCAGCAGCCAAGGCACGGCTAGCGGAGCACAAGAGACCCAGTACTTC.